The clone carrying this TCR beta chain was counted many times. The target antigen is unknown. TCR beta CDR3 regions were amplified from RNA. Initially, a first-round RT-PCR of the TCR CDR3 employed the HTBI primer set. TCRdb independently ran MiXCR on the multiplex PCR reads; one entry per CDR3 protein. The table has about 570,000 distinct CDR3 sequences, roughly 46% seen once. The ends lost 3 bases at V and 1 base at J; junction bases unmatched: 3. The CDR3 covers 14 residues. Germline V CDR1 and CDR2: SGHRS, YFSETQ. The diagnoses drew upon clinical symptoms, serum thyroxine and TRAb, thyroid ultrasound and orbital computed tomography. This record belongs to a study of T cells in Graves' hyperthyroidism and ophthalmopathy. Overall study findings and caveats: Most thyroid clonotypes that were expanded above 0.001 also turned up in blood. A 13 V-J signature model discriminated ophthalmopathy versus stable hyperthyroidism. Ophthalmopathy onset followed model prediction by a median approximately 7 months.

The sample was peripheral blood or thyroid tissue (not recorded which). The TCR originated in an adult woman with Graves' disease, either hyperthyroidism or ophthalmopathy (not recorded which). The rearrangement joins TRBV5-1 to TRBJ1-1, with 7 bases identical to TRBD1. For the CDR3, the DNA is TGCGCCAGCAGCTGGGACAGTAGGAACACTGAAGCTTTCTTT. Protein sequence: CASSWDSRNTEAFF.